This TCR beta chain came from a study of T cell repertoires in cytomegalovirus infection (dated by TCRdb to about 2019). For context, the study as a whole: Peptide stimulations targeted recently identified HLA-C-restricted CMV epitopes, whose presentation resists viral immunomodulation, together with well-studied HLA-B-restricted epitopes. Because public TCR beta signatures pointed to carriage of CMV infection together with the matching HLA type, the HLA type of each donor mattered for the analysis.

The intended sense of this specimen's treatment or condition label: in vitro stimulation with specific CMV peptide epitopes to enrich CMV-specific T cells. Overall study results and their limits: The ex vivo response was dominated by HLA-C-restricted CMV-specific TCR beta clonotypes, and the single most frequent clonotype in two of eight donors was supplied by these HLA-C-restricted clonotypes. In both this cohort and an independent cohort of 352 donors, the cumulative frequency of public TCR beta family members distinguished carriers of CMV infection plus the relevant HLA type.

The CDR3 contains 15 residues, cysteine and phenylalanine counted. Only CDR3 DNA remains: 45 bases, in frame from the first base. Trimming takes 2 bases from V and 7 bases from J, and the germline ends sit 12 bases apart. Note on this clonotype: Its antigen is unknown. The record has no base qualities; no much larger clone is one base away.

The instrument was an Illumina HiSeq 1500. TCRdb handled the public reads itself, with Q25 trimming in fastp and clone calling in MiXCR, and kept productive beta chains. Rows with one shared CDR3 protein collapse into an entry with the most common genes and DNA. The sample table records 750,000 to 950,000 distinct CDR3 sequences; 25% to 30% of these occur just once. Approximately 14% of the sample lies in the top ten. This chain joins TRBV12-3 or TRBV12-4 to TRBJ1-6, and possibly TRBD1, on 6 matching bases. The material was cultured CD8+ T cells from PBMCs, obtained from culture after CMV antigen stimulation. This clonotype was sampled from a human donor in good health (CMV status not recorded). Some clones in this sample may be carry-over from other donors' samples. The CDR3 amino acid sequence is: CASSLKGGGNSPLHF. The sequenced DNA is TGTGCCAGCAGTTTAAAAGGGGGGGGGAATTCACCCCTCCACTTT.